The source of this TCR beta chain is a study of CD8 T cells in ankylosing spondylitis. Study-level points and caveats: Clones linked to disease were reported to show significant enrichment in matched ankylosing spondylitis synovial fluid. Ankylosing spondylitis blood appeared to carry a characteristic TCR beta motif of eight or nine highly homologous variants. Certain motif variants had earlier been reported in reactive arthritis synovial fluid and blood.

The germline V gene has CDR1 LGHDT and CDR2 YNNKEL (reference sequence). The trim removed 8 bases at V and 6 bases at J, leaving 15 bases unmatched. The CDR3 length is 15 residues. Quantitative 5'-RACE was performed with molecular barcodes, and it yielded the TCR beta libraries. One entry per CDR3 protein, called by TCRdb with MiXCR from the 5' RACE reads. The sample contains about 36,000 distinct CDR3 sequences, about 10% of which appear only once. To note about this clonotype: Its antigen is currently unknown.

The TCR originated in a male donor with ankylosing spondylitis. The J gene is TRBJ2-7, the V gene TRBV3-1, with 8 bases that match TRBD2. Sequencing input: synovial fluid, either unsorted or a sorted T cell fraction (not recorded which). The CDR3 coding sequence is TGTGCCAGCGATCCTCCTCGGGGGGGCCGTCGCGAGCAGTACTTC. Amino acid sequence: CASDPPRGGRREQYF.